This T cell receptor (beta chain) originates from a study of T cells after yellow fever vaccination (dated by TCRdb to the late 2010s). As for the study more broadly: Libraries from fractions with low cell numbers were prepared with the SMART-Seq v4 Ultra Low Input RNA kit. To follow T-cell clones before and after primary and booster YFV17D yellow fever vaccination, bulk TCR alpha and beta repertoires were sequenced over time. Two healthy male donors, one aged 18 to 30 and one aged 30 to 39 years, were included in the cohort. Blood was drawn at multiple timepoints before and after primary and secondary immunization, with bulk PBMC replicates and cell subsets isolated.

General conclusions and limits of the study: Most clones expanded after primary vaccination were re-detected after the booster (almost 97% of CD4 and approximately 85% of CD8), suggesting broad memory maintenance. Compared with the primary T-cell response, the secondary T-cell response was weaker but faster, peaking on day 5 rather than day 15. A small fraction of clonotypes showed up in both the CD4 and CD8 compartments, probably as a result of convergent recombination. The study included only a couple of donors, which limits how far the findings can be generalized. Computational filtering was needed because FACS-sorted repertoires could contain abundant contaminating clonotypes from the bulk population.

For sequencing, an Illumina NovaSeq 6000 was employed. TCR cDNA was made using 5'RACE template switching, a step that added a universal primer site and unique molecular identifiers. Priming for cDNA synthesis came from both the TCR alpha and TCR beta constant segments. Library amplification involved two PCR steps, and the second step added sample barcodes and sequencing adapters. Sequencing of libraries was performed on Illumina HiSeq 2500 (2x100 bp) or NovaSeq (2x150 bp). The authors' pipeline ran thus. Reads were demultiplexed and collapsed into UMI consensus sequences with MIGEC, and V(D)J alignment was performed with MiXCR. Vaccine-responding clonotypes were identified with edgeR using replicate PBMC samples, with FDR below 0.01 and a log2 fold change above 5 up to day 15 being required. Bulk clonotypes were assigned CD4 or CD8 identity according to which sequenced CD4 or CD8 repertoire held them at higher abundance. TCRdb reworked the public reads: Q25 trimming with fastp, MiXCR clone assembly, productive beta chains retained. Rows are unified per CDR3 protein, each entry keeping the most common DNA and genes. These V and J calls rely on TCRdb rather than the paper's analysis. Counted in this sample were 250,000 or so distinct CDR3 sequences; about 3.7% of them appeared once. Around 19% of the sample rests with the top ten.

CDR1 MGHRA and CDR2 YSYEKL are derived from the germline V gene. Trimming costs V 4 bases and J 7 bases, and their ends lie 19 bases apart. The CDR3 contains 16 residues, cysteine and phenylalanine counted. Solely the CDR3 DNA is kept, with 48 bases framed from the first base. This clonotype has a count of ten or more. Which antigen it targets is not known. No qualities accompany the bases; no much larger clone lies one base away. Taken with the paper, the label for treatment or condition translates to: live attenuated yellow fever vaccine strain. Two biological replicates of bulk PBMCs were collected at each blood-draw timepoint. PBMCs were isolated from peripheral blood using a standard Ficoll-Paque protocol. TriZol was used to extract RNA from bulk PBMCs, from CD4 and CD8 fractions, and from dextramer-positive and dextramer-negative fractions.

Recombination connected TRBV4-1 to TRBJ2-2, with a weak D call of TRBD2 (5 bases match). This sample comprised PBMCs, obtained 15 days after the yellow fever booster vaccination. The sequence came from a man aged 18 to 29 who received the YFV17D yellow fever vaccine. The base sequence is TGCGCCAGCAGCCCAGGAGGACTTGGGTGGGGCGGGGAGCTGTTTTTT. Translation gives CASSPGGLGWGGELFF.